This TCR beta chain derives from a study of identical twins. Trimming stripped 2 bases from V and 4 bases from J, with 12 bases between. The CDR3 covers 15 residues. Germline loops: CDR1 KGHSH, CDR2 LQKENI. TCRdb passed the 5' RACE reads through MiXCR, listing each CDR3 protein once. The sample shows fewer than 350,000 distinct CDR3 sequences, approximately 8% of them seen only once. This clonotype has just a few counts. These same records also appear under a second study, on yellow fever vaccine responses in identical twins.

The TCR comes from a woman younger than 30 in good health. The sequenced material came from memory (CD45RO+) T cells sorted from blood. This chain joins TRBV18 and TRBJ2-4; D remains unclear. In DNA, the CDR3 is TGTGCCAGCTCACCAGGGTTATCCCTTAAAAACATTCAGTACTTC. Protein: CASSPGLSLKNIQYF.